A single sample gave rise to the 21 T cell receptor beta chains below, sequenced in a study of identical twins (dated by TCRdb to 2016 to 2018). Library method: 5' RACE. Sequencing used an Illumina HiSeq 2000. TCRdb's own reprocessing of the public reads used fastp at Q25 and MiXCR and kept productive beta chains. Rows merge per CDR3 protein into single entries with the most common DNA and genes. This sample is represented by roughly 1,500,000 distinct CDR3 sequences; under 35% of them were singletons. Of the sample, 0.25% to 0.3% falls within the top ten clones. The source material was cord blood. The receptors stem from a newborn girl in good health.

The J gene is TRBJ2-6, the V gene TRBV11-2; D might be TRBD1 (6 bases). The V and J ends lost 4 bases and 0 bases respectively, with 19 bases between them. The V gene's germline CDR1 is SGHAT and CDR2 FQNNGV. CDR3 length equals 19 residues. As DNA, the CDR3 is TGTGCCAGCAGCTCCTTTGGGGGCAGGATCTCCTCTGGGGCCAACGTCCTGACTTTC. It codes for CASSSFGGRISSGANVLTF.

This clonotype was seen a handful of times. This chain uses TRBV12-3 or TRBV12-4 with TRBJ2-7; the D gene is possibly TRBD2 (7 bases). Near its end, the DNA agrees better with TRBJ2-5, so the J call may be wrong. The CDR3 extends over 14 amino acids. The CDR3 spells CASSLLGGQGTQYF. CDR3 in DNA: TGTGCCAGCAGTTTGTTGGGGGGGCAGGGGACCCAGTACTTC.

Only a few counts were recorded for this clonotype. The gene calls are TRBV20-1 and TRBJ2-1; 8 bases agree with TRBD2. This CDR3 has 15 residues. The germline gives CDR1 DFQATT, CDR2 SNEGSKA (reference sequence). With 3 bases clipped from V and 0 bases from J, the junction kept 4 bases outside the gene matches. The CDR3 DNA reads as TGCAGTGCTAGCCCCGGGAGGGCCTCCTACAATGAGCAGTTCTTC. As protein: CSASPGRASYNEQFF.

This rearrangement joins TRBV15 to TRBJ2-7, with 7 bases aligning to TRBD1. The CDR3 covers 14 residues. Trimming at V came to 5 bases and at J to 3 bases, leaving 7 bases not matched to a gene. Germline V CDR1 and CDR2: LNHNV, YYDKDF (reference sequence). This CDR3 reads CATSETRDSYEQYF. The DNA of the CDR3 is TGTGCCACCAGCGAAACTCGGGACAGCTACGAGCAGTACTTC.

The V and J genes are TRBV28 and TRBJ2-7; D remains ambiguous. The V and J ends lost 1 base and 6 bases respectively, with 7 bases between them. Germline CDR1 MDHEN, CDR2 SYDVKM. This CDR3 region has 12 residues. CDR3 nucleotide sequence: TGTGCCAGCAGTTTATTAAAGCGCGAGCAGTACTTC. Protein sequence: CASSLLKREQYF.

The chain combines TRBV4-2 with TRBJ2-3; D is possibly TRBD2 (6 bases). The CDR3 has 18 amino acids. CDR1 is LGHNA and CDR2 is YNFKEQ in the germline V gene. Trimming took 0 bases from V and 0 from J, leaving 16 bases between them. CDR3 loop: CASSQDRQRAKSTDTQYF. The CDR3 DNA is TGTGCCAGCAGCCAAGATCGCCAGCGGGCCAAGAGCACAGATACGCAGTATTTT.

This clonotype came up a few times. V gene TRBV4-2 combines with J gene TRBJ1-5; TRBD1 matches at 7 bases. The CDR3 sequence is 18 residues long. The germline V gene has CDR1 LGHNA and CDR2 YNFKEQ. Trimming took 1 base from V and 1 from J; bases not matched to a gene: 10. CDR3 DNA sequence: TGTGCCAGCAGCCAAGGTAAAACTACAGGGGCCAGCAATCAGCCCCAGCATTTT. This codes for CASSQGKTTGASNQPQHF.

The chain joins TRBV6-1 to TRBJ1-2; TRBD1 matches at 8 bases. The length of the CDR3 is 13 residues. The germline V gene has CDR1 MNHNS and CDR2 SASEGT. Trimming at V came to 10 bases and at J to 2 bases, leaving 6 bases not matched to a gene. The CDR3: CAIDHRGNYGYTF. The CDR3 region has the DNA TGTGCCATCGACCACAGGGGGAACTATGGCTACACCTTC.

This clonotype was recorded a few times. The gene calls are TRBV12-3 or TRBV12-4 and TRBJ1-5; D is unclear. V was shortened by 4 bases and J by 4 bases, with 8 bases between the two germline ends. This CDR3 spans 13 amino acids. CDR3 sequence reads: CASSWVRNQPQHF. The CDR3 DNA follows: TGTGCCAGCAGTTGGGTTCGAAATCAGCCCCAGCATTTT.

Only a few counts were recorded for this clonotype. The V gene is TRBV12-3 or TRBV12-4, the J gene TRBJ2-1, with 14 bases identical to TRBD2. Trimming took 2 bases from V and 12 from J; bases not matched to a gene: 3. The CDR3 extends over 14 amino acids. The CDR3 sequence: CASSLQTSGRGQFF. The CDR3 coding sequence is TGTGCCAGCAGTTTACAGACTAGCGGGAGGGGGCAGTTCTTC.

This clonotype occurred a few times. The rearrangement links TRBV4-1 to TRBJ2-4; no reliable D call. Looked up from germline, CDR1 is MGHRA and CDR2 is YSYEKL. The CDR3 contains 16 residues. V lost 3 bases, J lost 1 base, and 13 bases lay in between. The CDR3 DNA is TGCGCCAGCAGCCAGCCGGGCCCAGTCGCCAAAAACATTCAGTACTTC. It specifies CASSQPGPVAKNIQYF.

V gene TRBV3-1 combines with J gene TRBJ2-1; no clear D. Trimming shortened V by 0 bases and J by 0 bases, and 18 bases separated the two germline ends. CDR3 length: 19 residues. The germline CDR1 and CDR2 sequences are LGHDT and YNNKEL (reference sequence). CDR3 loop: CASSQDDLGFPYSYNEQFF. In DNA, the CDR3 is TGTGCCAGCAGCCAAGATGATTTGGGCTTCCCCTACTCCTACAATGAGCAGTTCTTC.

This chain joins TRBV5-1 and TRBJ2-7, with D perhaps matching TRBD2 (6 bases). The CDR3 totals 18 residues. In germline, CDR1 is SGHRS, CDR2 YFSETQ. Trimming shortened V by 4 bases and J by 0 bases, and 23 bases separated the two germline ends. CDR3 residues: CASSVRSSRGVISYEQYF. For the CDR3, the DNA is TGCGCCAGCAGCGTCAGAAGTTCTCGCGGGGTAATCTCCTACGAGCAGTACTTC.

In DNA, the CDR3 is TGCAGTGCTAGCTCAGGGCACAATGAGCAGTTCTTC. This translates into CSASSGHNEQFF. The genes are TRBV20-1 and TRBJ2-1, with a weak D call TRBD1 (5 bases). CDR1 and CDR2 from the germline V gene are DFQATT and SNEGSKA (reference sequence). Trimming took 3 bases from V and 5 from J, leaving 8 bases between them. The length of the CDR3 is 12 residues.

This clonotype turned up a few times. The germline gene is not matched at one end of the junction; a read error may be the cause. The chain employs TRBV6-6 and TRBJ2-3; D is tentatively TRBD1 or TRBD2 (5 bases each). This CDR3 has 14 amino acids. Germline loops: CDR1 MNHNY, CDR2 SVGAGI (reference sequence). CDR3 sequence reads: CASSYSGHTDTQYF. Here the CDR3 DNA reads TGTGCCAGCAGCTACTCGGGGCACACAGATACGCAGTATTTT.

A word on this clonotype: Just one base apart from a much larger clone, this may be a read error. The chain has TRBV12-3 or TRBV12-4 and TRBJ2-7; D remains ambiguous. Between the trimmed V and J ends, which lost 3 bases and 7 bases, there was a span of 16 bases. The CDR3 has 14 residues. CDR3 nucleotides: TGTGCCAGCAGTTTCAGCCTCGGACGGACGGAGCAGTACTTC. Translated, it gives CASSFSLGRTEQYF.

The gene calls are TRBV7-2 and TRBJ2-3; 8 bases line up with TRBD2. Trimming took 8 bases from V and 11 from J; bases not matched to a gene: 12. Germline assignment: CDR1 SGHTA and CDR2 FQGNSA. The length of the CDR3 is 13 residues. CDR3 residues: CASADPGGAKQYF. In DNA form, the CDR3 reads TGTGCCAGCGCCGATCCGGGGGGGGCTAAGCAGTATTTT.

This clonotype was observed a few times. The CDR3, as DNA: TGTGCCAGCAGTTCAGAGGGGACAGGGAGGACTAGCTACACCTTC. Translation: CASSSEGTGRTSYTF. The chain carries TRBV12-3 or TRBV12-4 and TRBJ1-2, with 9 nucleotides matching TRBD1. V shed 4 bases, J shed 9 bases, and the junction held 12 bases outside the gene matches. The CDR3 consists of 15 residues.

The chain joins TRBV12-5 to TRBJ2-1, with a possible D match to TRBD2 (6 bases). CDR3 length: 15 residues. V shed 1 base and J shed 4 bases, with 11 bases lying between them. Per the germline V gene, CDR1 is LGHNT and CDR2 is FRNRAP. In nucleotides, the CDR3 is TGTGCTAGTGGTTTGGAGGCTGCGGGGTACAATGAGCAGTTCTTC. Its translation is CASGLEAAGYNEQFF.

V and J are TRBV6-1 and TRBJ1-5; D not resolved. The CDR3 consists of 13 residues. Germline CDR1 MNHNS, CDR2 SASEGT. V lost 6 bases and J lost 2, with 8 bases in between. The chain's CDR3 is CASRVSGNQPQHF. The CDR3 DNA follows: TGTGCCAGCAGAGTGTCGGGCAATCAGCCCCAGCATTTT.

This clonotype was counted between two and nine times. The chain has TRBV12-3 or TRBV12-4 and TRBJ2-7, with D possibly matching TRBD2 (6 bases). The CDR3 contains 13 residues. V dropped 7 bases and J dropped 0 bases, with 10 bases sitting between them. This CDR3 is CASKGGASYEQYF. CDR3 coding DNA: TGTGCCAGCAAGGGCGGGGCCTCCTACGAGCAGTACTTC.